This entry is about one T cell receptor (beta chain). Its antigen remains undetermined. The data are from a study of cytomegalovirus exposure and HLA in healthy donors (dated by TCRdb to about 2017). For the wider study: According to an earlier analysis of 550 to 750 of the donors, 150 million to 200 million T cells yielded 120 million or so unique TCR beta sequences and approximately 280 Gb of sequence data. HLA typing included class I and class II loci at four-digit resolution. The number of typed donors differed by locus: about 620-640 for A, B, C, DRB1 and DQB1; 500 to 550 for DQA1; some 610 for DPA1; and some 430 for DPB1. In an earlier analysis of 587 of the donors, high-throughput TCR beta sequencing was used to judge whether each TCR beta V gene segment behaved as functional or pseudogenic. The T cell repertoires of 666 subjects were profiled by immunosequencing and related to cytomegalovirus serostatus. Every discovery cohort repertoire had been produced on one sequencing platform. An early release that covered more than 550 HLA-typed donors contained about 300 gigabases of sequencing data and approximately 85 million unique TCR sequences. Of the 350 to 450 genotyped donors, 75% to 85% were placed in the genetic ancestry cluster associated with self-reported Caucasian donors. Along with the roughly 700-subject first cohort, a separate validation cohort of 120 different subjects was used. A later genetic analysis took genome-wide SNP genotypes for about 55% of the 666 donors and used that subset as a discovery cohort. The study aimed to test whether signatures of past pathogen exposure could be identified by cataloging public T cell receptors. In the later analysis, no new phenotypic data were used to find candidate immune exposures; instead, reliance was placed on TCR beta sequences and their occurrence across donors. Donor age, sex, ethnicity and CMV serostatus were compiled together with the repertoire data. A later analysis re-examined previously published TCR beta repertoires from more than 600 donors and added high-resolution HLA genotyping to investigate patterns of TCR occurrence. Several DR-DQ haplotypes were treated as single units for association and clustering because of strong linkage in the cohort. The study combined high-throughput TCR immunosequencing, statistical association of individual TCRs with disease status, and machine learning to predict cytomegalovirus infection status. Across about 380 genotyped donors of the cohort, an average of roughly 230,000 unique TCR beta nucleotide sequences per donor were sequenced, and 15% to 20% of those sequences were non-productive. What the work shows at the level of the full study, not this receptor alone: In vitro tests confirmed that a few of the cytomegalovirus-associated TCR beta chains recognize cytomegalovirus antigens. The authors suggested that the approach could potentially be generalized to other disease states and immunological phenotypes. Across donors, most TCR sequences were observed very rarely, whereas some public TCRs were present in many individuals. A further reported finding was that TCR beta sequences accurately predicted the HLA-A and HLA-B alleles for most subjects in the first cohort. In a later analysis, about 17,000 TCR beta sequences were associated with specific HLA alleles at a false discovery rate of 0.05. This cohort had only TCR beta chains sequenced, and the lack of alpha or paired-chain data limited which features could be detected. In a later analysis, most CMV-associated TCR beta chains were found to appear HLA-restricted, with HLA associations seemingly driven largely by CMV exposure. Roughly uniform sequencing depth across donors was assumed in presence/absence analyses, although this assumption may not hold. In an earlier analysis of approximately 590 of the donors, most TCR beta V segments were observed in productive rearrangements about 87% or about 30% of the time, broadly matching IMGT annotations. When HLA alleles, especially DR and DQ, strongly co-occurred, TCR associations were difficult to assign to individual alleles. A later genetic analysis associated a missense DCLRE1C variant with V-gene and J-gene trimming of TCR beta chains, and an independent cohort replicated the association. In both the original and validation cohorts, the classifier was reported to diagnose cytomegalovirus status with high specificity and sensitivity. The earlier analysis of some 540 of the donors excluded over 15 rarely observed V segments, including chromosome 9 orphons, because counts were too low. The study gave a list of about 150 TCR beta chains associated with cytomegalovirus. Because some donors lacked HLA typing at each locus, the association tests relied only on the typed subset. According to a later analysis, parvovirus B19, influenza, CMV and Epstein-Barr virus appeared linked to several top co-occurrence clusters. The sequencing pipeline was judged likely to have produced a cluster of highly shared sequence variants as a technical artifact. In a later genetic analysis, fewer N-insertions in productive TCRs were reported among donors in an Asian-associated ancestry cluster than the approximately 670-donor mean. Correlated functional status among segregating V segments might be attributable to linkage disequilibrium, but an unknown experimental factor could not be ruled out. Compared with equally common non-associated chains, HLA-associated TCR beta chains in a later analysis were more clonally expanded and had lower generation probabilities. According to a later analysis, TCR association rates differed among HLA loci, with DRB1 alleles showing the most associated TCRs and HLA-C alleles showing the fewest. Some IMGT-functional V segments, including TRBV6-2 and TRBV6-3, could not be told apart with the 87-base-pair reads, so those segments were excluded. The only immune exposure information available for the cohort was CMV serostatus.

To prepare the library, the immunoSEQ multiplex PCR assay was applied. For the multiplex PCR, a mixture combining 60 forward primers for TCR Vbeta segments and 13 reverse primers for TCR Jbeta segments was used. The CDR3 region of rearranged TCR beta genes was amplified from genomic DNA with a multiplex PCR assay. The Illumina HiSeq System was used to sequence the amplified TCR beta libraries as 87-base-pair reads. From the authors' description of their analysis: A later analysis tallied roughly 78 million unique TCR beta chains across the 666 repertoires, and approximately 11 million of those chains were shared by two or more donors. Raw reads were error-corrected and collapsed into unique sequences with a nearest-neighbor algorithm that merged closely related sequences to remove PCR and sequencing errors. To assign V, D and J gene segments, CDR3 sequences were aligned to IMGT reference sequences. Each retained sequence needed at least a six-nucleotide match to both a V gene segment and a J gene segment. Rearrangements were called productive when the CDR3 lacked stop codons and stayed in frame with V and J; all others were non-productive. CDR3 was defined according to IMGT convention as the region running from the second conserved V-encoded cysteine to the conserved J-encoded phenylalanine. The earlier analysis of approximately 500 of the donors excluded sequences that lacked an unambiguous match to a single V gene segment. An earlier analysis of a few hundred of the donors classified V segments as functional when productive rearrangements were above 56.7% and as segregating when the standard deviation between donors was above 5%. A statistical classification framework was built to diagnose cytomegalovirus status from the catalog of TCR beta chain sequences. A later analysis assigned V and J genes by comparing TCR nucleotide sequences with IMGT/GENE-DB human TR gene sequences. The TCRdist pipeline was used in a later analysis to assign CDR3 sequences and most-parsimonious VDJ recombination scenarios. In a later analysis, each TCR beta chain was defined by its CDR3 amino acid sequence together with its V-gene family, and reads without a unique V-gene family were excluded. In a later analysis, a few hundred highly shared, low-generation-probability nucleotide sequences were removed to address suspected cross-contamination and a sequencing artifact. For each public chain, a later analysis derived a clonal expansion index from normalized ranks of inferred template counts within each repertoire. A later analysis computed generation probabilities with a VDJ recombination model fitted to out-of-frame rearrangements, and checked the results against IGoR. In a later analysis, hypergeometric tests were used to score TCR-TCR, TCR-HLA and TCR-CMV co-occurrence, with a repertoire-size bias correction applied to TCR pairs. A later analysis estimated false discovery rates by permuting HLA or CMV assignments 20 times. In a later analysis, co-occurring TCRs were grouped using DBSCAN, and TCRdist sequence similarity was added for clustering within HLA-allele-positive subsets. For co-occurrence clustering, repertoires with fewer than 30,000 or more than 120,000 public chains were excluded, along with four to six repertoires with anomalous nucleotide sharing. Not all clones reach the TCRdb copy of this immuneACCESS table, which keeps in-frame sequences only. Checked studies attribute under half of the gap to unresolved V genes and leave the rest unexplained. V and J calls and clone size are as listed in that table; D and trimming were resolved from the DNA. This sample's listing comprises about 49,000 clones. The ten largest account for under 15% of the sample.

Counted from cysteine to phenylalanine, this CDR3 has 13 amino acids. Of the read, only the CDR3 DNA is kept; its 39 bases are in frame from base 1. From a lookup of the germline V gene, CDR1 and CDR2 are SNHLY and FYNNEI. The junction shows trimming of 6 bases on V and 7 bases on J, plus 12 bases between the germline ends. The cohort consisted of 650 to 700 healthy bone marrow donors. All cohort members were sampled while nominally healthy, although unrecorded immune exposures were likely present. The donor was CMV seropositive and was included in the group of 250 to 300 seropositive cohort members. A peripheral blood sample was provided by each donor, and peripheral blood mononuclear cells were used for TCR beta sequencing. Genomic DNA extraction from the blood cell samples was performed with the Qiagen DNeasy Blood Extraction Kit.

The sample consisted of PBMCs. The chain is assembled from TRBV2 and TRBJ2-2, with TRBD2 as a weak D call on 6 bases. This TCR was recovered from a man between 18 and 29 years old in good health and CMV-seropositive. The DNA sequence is TGTGCCAGCAGAGGACTAAAAAACGGGGAGCTGTTTTTT. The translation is CASRGLKNGELFF.